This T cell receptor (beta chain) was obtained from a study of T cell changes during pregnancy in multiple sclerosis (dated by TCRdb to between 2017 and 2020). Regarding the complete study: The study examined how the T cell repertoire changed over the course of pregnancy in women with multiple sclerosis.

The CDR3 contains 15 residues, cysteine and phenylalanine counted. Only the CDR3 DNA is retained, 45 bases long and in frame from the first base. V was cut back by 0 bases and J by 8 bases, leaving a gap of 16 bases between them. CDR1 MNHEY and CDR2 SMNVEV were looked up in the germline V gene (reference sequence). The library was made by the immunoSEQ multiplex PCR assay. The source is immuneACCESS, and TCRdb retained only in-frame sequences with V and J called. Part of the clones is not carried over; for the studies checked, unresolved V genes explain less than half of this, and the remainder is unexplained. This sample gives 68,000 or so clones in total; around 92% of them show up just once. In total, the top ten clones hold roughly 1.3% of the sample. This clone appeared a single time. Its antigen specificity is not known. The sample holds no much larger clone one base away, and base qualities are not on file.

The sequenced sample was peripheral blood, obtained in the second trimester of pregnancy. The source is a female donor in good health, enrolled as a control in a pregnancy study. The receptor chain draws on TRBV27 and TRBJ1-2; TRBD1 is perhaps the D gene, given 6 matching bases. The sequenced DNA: TGTGCCAGCAGTTTATCGGGGGCAGGCGGGCAAGGCTACACCTTC. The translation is CASSLSGAGGQGYTF.